The 15 T cell receptor beta chains listed next were all sequenced from one sample in a study of CD8 T cells in ankylosing spondylitis. Study-wide points: Made up of about eight highly homologous variants, a TCR beta motif appeared characteristic of ankylosing spondylitis blood.

TCRdb independently ran MiXCR on the 5' RACE reads; one entry per CDR3 protein. The sample records 670,000 or so distinct CDR3 sequences, roughly 19% being singletons. No antigen is known for these receptors. Sequenced: blood, either unsorted or a sorted T cell fraction (not recorded which). All receptors derive from a male donor with ankylosing spondylitis.

This clonotype has only a few counts. The chain joins TRBV7-2 to TRBJ2-1; D gene unclear. V gave up 7 bases and J gave up 2 bases, with 9 bases separating them. CDR3 length: 13 residues. Per germline, CDR1 SGHTA and CDR2 FQGNSA. CDR3 protein: CASTGGPYNEQFF. The DNA for the CDR3 is TGTGCCAGCACTGGCGGCCCCTACAATGAGCAGTTCTTC.

The chain uses TRBV9 and TRBJ2-3; 7 bases agree with TRBD1. Germline V lookup: CDR1 SGDLS, CDR2 YYNGEE. With 0 bases clipped from V and 5 bases from J, the junction kept 6 bases outside the gene matches. This CDR3 is built from 15 residues. CDR3 loop: CASSVGDSSQDTQYF. CDR3 in DNA: TGTGCCAGCAGCGTAGGGGACAGCTCTCAAGATACGCAGTATTTT.

The chain employs TRBV4-2 and TRBJ2-1, with TRBD2 matching 14 bases. The V gene's germline CDR1 is LGHNA and CDR2 YNFKEQ. Germline trimming cut 1 base from V and 9 bases from J; bases unmatched to any gene: 5. The CDR3 loop spans 16 amino acids. DNA for the CDR3: TGTGCCAGCAGCCAAGGGACTAGCGGGAGGTCCCCTGAGCAGTTCTTC. It specifies CASSQGTSGRSPEQFF.

This clonotype was detected a few times. This chain uses TRBV6-5 with TRBJ2-1; D gene ambiguous. Per germline, CDR1 MNHEY and CDR2 SVGAGI. V was clipped by 1 base and J by 10 bases, with 2 bases between them. The CDR3 spans 10 residues. CDR3 nucleotide sequence: TGTGCCAGCAGTTACTGGGAGCAGTTCTTC. Its translation is CASSYWEQFF.

This clonotype was observed at least ten times. The V and J genes are TRBV12-3 or TRBV12-4 and TRBJ2-7; no clear D gene. Trimming left V 8 bases short and J 0 bases short, with 11 bases between. CDR3 length: 13 amino acids. The CDR3 coding sequence is TGTGCCAGCTGTGTTTCGAGCTCCTACGAGCAGTACTTC. Amino acids: CASCVSSSYEQYF.

This clonotype has only a few counts. The V and J genes are TRBV10-3 and TRBJ1-5, with a possible D match to TRBD1 (5 bases). Per the germline V gene, CDR1 is ENHRY and CDR2 is SYGVKD. Trimming took off 0 bases at V and 5 bases at J, with 14 bases between the two ends. This CDR3 has 16 amino acids. This chain's CDR3 is CAISESVWGGDQPQHF. In DNA, the CDR3 is TGTGCCATCAGTGAGTCGGTGTGGGGAGGGGATCAGCCCCAGCATTTT.

The rearrangement joins TRBV12-3 or TRBV12-4 to TRBJ2-3, with TRBD2 matching 10 bases. The V gene end was trimmed by 1 base and the J gene end by 4 bases; junction bases not matched to a gene: 2. This CDR3 region has 15 residues. DNA for the CDR3: TGTGCCAGCAGTTTAGTTAGCGGGGGGTCAGATACGCAGTATTTT. It yields the protein CASSLVSGGSDTQYF.

This clonotype appeared a few times. V is TRBV9 and J is TRBJ1-6; TRBD1 might be the D (5 bases). Germline CDR1 and CDR2: SGDLS and YYNGEE. V was shortened by 4 bases and J by 7 bases, with 15 bases between the two germline ends. The CDR3 is made up of 15 amino acids. CDR3 coding DNA: TGTGCCAGCAGCCCCGCGGGGGGGGGAAATTCACCCCTCCACTTT. It translates to CASSPAGGGNSPLHF.

This chain uses TRBV4-1 with TRBJ2-2, with TRBD2 identical over 11 bases. V was clipped by 2 bases and J by 7 bases; unmatched bases: 12. Germline loops: CDR1 MGHRA, CDR2 YSYEKL. This CDR3 has 18 residues. The CDR3 DNA sequence: TGCGCCAGCAGCCAAACCCCGCGACTAGCGGGACCTGACGGGGAGCTGTTTTTT. Translated: CASSQTPRLAGPDGELFF.

This clonotype occurred a few times. The J gene is TRBJ1-2, the V gene TRBV6-6; unclear D gene. The CDR3 has 12 amino acids. Germline CDR1 and CDR2: MNHNY and SVGAGI (reference sequence). The V gene lost 7 bases and the J gene lost 8 bases, with 14 bases spanning the gap. The CDR3 DNA sequence: TGTGCCAGCAACAATATCGATCGGGGCTACACCTTC. It yields the protein CASNNIDRGYTF.

This clonotype was picked up a small number of times. This chain uses TRBV20-1 with TRBJ2-3, with 8 bases identical to TRBD2. The length of the CDR3 is 17 residues. Germline trimming cut 3 bases from V and 1 base from J; bases unmatched to any gene: 12. Germline V gene lookup returns CDR1 DFQATT and CDR2 SNEGSKA (reference sequence). The CDR3 DNA is TGCAGTGCTAGCTCCCCTGGGACTAGAGGTCGCACAGATACGCAGTATTTT. Translating it yields CSASSPGTRGRTDTQYF.

The chain joins TRBV6-1 to TRBJ2-1, with D tentatively TRBD1 or TRBD2 (5 bases each). Trimming took off 3 bases at V and 6 bases at J, with 9 bases between the two ends. The germline CDR1 and CDR2 sequences are MNHNS and SASEGT. The CDR3 runs 13 residues. The CDR3 sequence is CASSEGVINEQFF. CDR3 nucleotides: TGTGCCAGCAGTGAGGGGGTTATCAATGAGCAGTTCTTC.

The rearrangement joins TRBV5-1 to TRBJ2-1, with D uncertain. This CDR3 is 15 amino acids long. Trimming took off 4 bases at V and 0 bases at J, with 11 bases between the two ends. Germline V gene lookup returns CDR1 SGHRS and CDR2 YFSETQ. The CDR3 loop reads CASSRAAVSYNEQFF. The CDR3 coding sequence is TGCGCCAGCAGCAGGGCCGCAGTCTCCTACAATGAGCAGTTCTTC.

The rearrangement uses TRBV4-3 and TRBJ2-1; D gene ambiguous. The V end was cut by 2 bases, the J end by 0 bases, with 8 bases between. Germline V gene lookup returns CDR1 LGHNA and CDR2 YSLEER. The CDR3 runs to 15 residues. The chain's CDR3 is CASSQIGDSYNEQFF. The CDR3 coding sequence is TGCGCCAGCAGCCAAATAGGCGACTCCTACAATGAGCAGTTCTTC.

This clonotype was detected once. V gene TRBV4-2 combines with J gene TRBJ1-1; D is perhaps TRBD1 (5 bases). From germline, CDR1 is LGHNA and CDR2 YNFKEQ. The CDR3 runs to 15 residues. V was shortened by 0 bases and J by 4 bases, with 12 bases between the two germline ends. The CDR3 reads CASSQDLGASTEAFF. The CDR3 DNA follows: TGTGCCAGCAGCCAAGATCTTGGGGCGTCCACTGAAGCTTTCTTT.